A selection of T cell receptor beta chains follows, all from one sample in a study of CD8+ T cells in alopecia areata. Some clones are missing from TCRdb's copy, which holds only in-frame ones; the method was immunoSEQ multiplex PCR. The sample has 100,000 to 150,000 clones, approximately 60% seen once; the top ten hold under 7.5%. The input for sequencing was CD4+ T cells sorted from blood, taken at week 4, from a patient treated with tofacitinib. These receptors all stem from a human donor with alopecia areata. Both conserved end residues are part of each CDR3. D genes are given only for firm matches. Part of the rows lack a size; the others show once, few, many or a class for expanded clones.

TRBJ2-5,TRBD2,TRBV4-2,few,TGTGCCAGCAGCCAGGGCGGACTAGCGGAAGAGACCCAGTACTTC,CASSQGGLAEETQYF
TRBJ1-4,NA,TRBV29-1,NA,TGCAGCGCTCGGATTGAGGAAAAACTGTTTTTT,CSARIEEKLFF
TRBJ1-1,TRBD1,TRBV7-8,NA,TGTGCCAGCAGCCCCCCAGCCGGGACAGGAAGGACTGAAGCTTTCTTT,CASSPPAGTGRTEAFF
TRBJ2-7,TRBD1,TRBV9,NA,TGTGCCAGCAGCTTAAGACCCGGGACAGGGACCTACGAGCAGTACTTC,CASSLRPGTGTYEQYF
TRBJ1-2,NA,TRBV15,NA,TGTGCCACCAGCAGATTAGAAGGCTATGGCTACACCTTC,CATSRLEGYGYTF
TRBJ1-2,NA,TRBV30,few,TGTGCCTGGAGGTCTTCGGGACTCGGCTATGGCTACACCTTC,CAWRSSGLGYGYTF
TRBJ1-4,NA,TRBV9,few,TGTGCCAGCAGCCTTAGTGCCAGGGGAACTAATGAAAAACTGTTTTTT,CASSLSARGTNEKLFF
TRBJ2-6,TRBD1,TRBV29-1,few,TGCAGCGTCGGACAGGGCAGGGCCAACGTCCTGACTTTC,CSVGQGRANVLTF
TRBJ2-1,TRBD2,TRBV10-3,NA,TGTGCCATCAGTGACGGGACTAGCGGGGGCGATGAGCAGTTCTTC,CAISDGTSGGDEQFF
TRBJ1-5,NA,TRBV21-1,few,TGTGCCAGCAGCAAACAGGGGAGGGATCAGCCCCAGCATTTT,CASSKQGRDQPQHF
TRBJ2-7,TRBD2,TRBV5-1,NA,TGCGCCAGCAGCTTTAGCGGGGGCTACGAGCAGTACTTC,CASSFSGGYEQYF
TRBJ1-5,NA,TRBV29-1,NA,TGCAGCGTTGGTGGAACAGGCCTCAATCAGCCCCAGCATTTT,CSVGGTGLNQPQHF
TRBJ1-3,NA,TRBV4-3,NA,TGCGCCAGCAGCCAGGGGTGGGGGAGTGATGGAAACACCATATATTTT,CASSQGWGSDGNTIYF
TRBJ2-3,NA,TRBV4-3,few,TGCGCCAGCAGCCAAGCGTCCCCGGGACTCCCGGGGGATACGCAGTATTTT,CASSQASPGLPGDTQYF
TRBJ2-5,TRBD1,TRBV18,NA,TGTGCCAGCTCACGGGACAGATTACAAGAGACCCAGTACTTC,CASSRDRLQETQYF
TRBJ1-1,NA,TRBV6-5,NA,TGTGCCAGCAGTTACTCGCCCCGCACGGAAGCTTTCTTT,CASSYSPRTEAFF
TRBJ2-5,NA,TRBV29-1,NA,TGCAGCGTTTCCGCAGGGGTAGGAGAGACCCAGTACTTC,CSVSAGVGETQYF
TRBJ2-2,NA,TRBV23-1,few,TGCGCCAGCAGTCTCGGCAGGGTGTCCGGGGAGCTGTTTTTT,CASSLGRVSGELFF
TRBJ1-1,TRBD1,TRBV10-3,few,TGTGCCATCAGTCGACAGGGGGAGGCTGAAGCTTTCTTT,CAISRQGEAEAFF
TRBJ2-3,NA,TRBV5-6,NA,TGTGCCAGCAGCTTGACAGTTTCAAGCGCAGATACGCAGTATTTT,CASSLTVSSADTQYF
TRBJ1-2,TRBD1,TRBV9,NA,TGTGCCAGCACCTCAGGGGGGAGGGCCCATGGCTACACCTTC,CASTSGGRAHGYTF
TRBJ2-7,TRBD1,TRBV5-1,NA,TGCGCCAGCAGCTTGGGCCCCCTACAGGGGGGCGAGCAGTACTTC,CASSLGPLQGGEQYF
TRBJ1-5,TRBD1,TRBV19,NA,TGTGCCACCACTGATCGACAGGGTAATCAGCCCCAGCATTTT,CATTDRQGNQPQHF
TRBJ2-1,NA,TRBV27,once,TGTGCCAGCAGTTTATTCCCAGGGAACAATGAGCAGTTCTTC,CASSLFPGNNEQFF
TRBJ1-4,NA,TRBV30,NA,TGTGCCTGGAGTTTGGTCCCCTCACGACTGTTTTTT,CAWSLVPSRLFF
TRBJ2-7,NA,TRBV7-2,NA,TGTGCCAGCAGCACCCAAGGCAGGGCCGAGCAGTACTTC,CASSTQGRAEQYF
TRBJ2-6,NA,TRBV28,NA,TGTGCCAGCAGCGGGCGCTCTGGGGCCAACGTCCTGACTTTC,CASSGRSGANVLTF
TRBJ2-3,NA,TRBV27,NA,TGTGCCAGCAGTTTTACGGAACCCACAGATACGCAGTATTTT,CASSFTEPTDTQYF
TRBJ2-5,NA,TRBV11-2,NA,TGTGCCAGCAGCCACCCCCGGGAGACCCAGTACTTC,CASSHPRETQYF
TRBJ2-5,NA,TRBV30,NA,TGTGCCTGGAGTGTTGACGGGGAGACCCAGTACTTC,CAWSVDGETQYF
TRBJ2-7,TRBD2,TRBV10-3,NA,TGTGCCGCCAAACTAGCGGGAGGATCCTACGAGCAGTACTTC,CAAKLAGGSYEQYF
TRBJ2-7,NA,TRBV18,NA,TGTGCCAGCTCACCCGGGACCTACGAGCAGTACTTC,CASSPGTYEQYF
TRBJ2-4,NA,TRBV5-1,few,TGCGCCAGCAGCTTGGACGGGAGTTCAAACATTCAGTACTTC,CASSLDGSSNIQYF
TRBJ1-1,NA,TRBV30,few,TGTGCCTGGAGTGTAAATTTTGAAGCTTTCTTT,CAWSVNFEAFF
TRBJ1-5,TRBD1,TRBV6-5,NA,TGTGCCAGCAGTTACTCGAGGGACAGGGTTCAGCCCCAGCATTTT,CASSYSRDRVQPQHF
TRBJ2-6,NA,TRBV9,NA,TGTGCCAGCAGCGTAGCTTCCTCTGGGGCCAACGTCCTGACTTTC,CASSVASSGANVLTF
TRBJ1-4,NA,TRBV19,few,TGTGCCAGTAGTTCGACAACGCCGAGGGGTGAAAAACTGTTTTTT,CASSSTTPRGEKLFF
TRBJ2-7,TRBD2,TRBV5-7,few,TGTGCCAGCAGCTGCGGACTAGCGGGAGGGCTCTACGAGCAGTACTTC,CASSCGLAGGLYEQYF
TRBJ2-7,NA,TRBV29-1,once,TGCAGCGTACCCGGGCCGGCAAATCCCTACGAGCAGTACTTC,CSVPGPANPYEQYF
TRBJ2-3,NA,TRBV18,NA,TGTGCCAGCTCACCGGTCCGCTCTAGCACAGATACGCAGTATTTT,CASSPVRSSTDTQYF
TRBJ1-1,NA,TRBV29-1,NA,TGCAGCGTTGAAGATAGCACTTTATTGTCTGAAGCTTTCTTT,CSVEDSTLLSEAFF
TRBJ1-4,NA,TRBV5-6,medium-sized,TGTGCCAGCAGCTTCCCCGGGAGACCTAATGAAAAACTGTTTTTT,CASSFPGRPNEKLFF
TRBJ2-1,NA,TRBV5-6,NA,TGTGCCAGCAGCTCGCGACAGGATCGGTTCTTC,CASSSRQDRFF
TRBJ1-2,NA,TRBV18,NA,TGTGCCAGCTCACCCCCCGACAGATATGGAGATGGCTACACCTTC,CASSPPDRYGDGYTF
TRBJ1-1,NA,TRBV29-1,NA,TGCAGCGTTGACGAACAGAGGAACACTGAAGCTTTCTTT,CSVDEQRNTEAFF
TRBJ1-4,NA,TRBV15,NA,TGTGCCACCAGCTCTGGGACATTCGAAAAACTGTTTTTT,CATSSGTFEKLFF
TRBJ1-2,NA,TRBV4-2,NA,TGTGCCAGCAGCCAAGATCCTAAGGTTACTTATGGCTACACCTTC,CASSQDPKVTYGYTF
TRBJ1-4,NA,TRBV25-1,NA,TGTGCCAGCAGTGAGGTTCGGGCCGCACATGAAAAACTGTTTTTT,CASSEVRAAHEKLFF